The next 30 T cell receptor beta chains were all read from a single sample in a study of T cell responses to AZD1222 COVID-19 vaccine. Profiled with immunoSEQ multiplex PCR; TCRdb holds only in-frame clones, not every one. The sample contains around 100,000 clones, more than 70% of which appear only once. Material: peripheral blood, obtained on day 0 of MenACWY control vaccination. Receptors were obtained from an adult in good health.

In the case of this clone: Germline is not matched at one junction end, which may reflect a read error. This chain connects TRBV7-7 to TRBJ1-1, with no clear D. This CDR3 has 13 residues. Looked up from germline, CDR1 is SSHAT and CDR2 is FNYEAQ (reference sequence). The CDR3 nucleotides read TGTGCTAGCAGCTTTACTCGTAACACTGAAGCTTTCTTT. This gives the protein CASSFTRNTEAFF.

The genes are TRBV9 and TRBJ2-3; D ambiguous. The CDR3 spans 14 residues. The V gene's germline CDR1 is SGDLS and CDR2 YYNGEE. The V gene lost 0 bases and the J gene lost 0 bases, with 5 bases spanning the gap. Written as DNA, the CDR3 is TGTGCCAGCAGCGTAGCCGGGAGCACAGATACGCAGTATTTT. Translation: CASSVAGSTDTQYF.

This rearrangement joins TRBV18 to TRBJ1-3; D is uncertain. Germline CDR1 reads KGHSH; CDR2 reads LQKENI. The CDR3 extends over 12 amino acids. Trimming cost V 9 bases and J 7 bases, with 13 bases left between them. The CDR3 region has the DNA TGTGCCAGTCGATCATTACGGAACACCATATATTTT. Its protein is CASRSLRNTIYF.

The chain combines TRBV10-3 with TRBJ1-1; TRBD1 agrees at 8 bases. CDR1 ENHRY and CDR2 SYGVKD come from the germline V gene. V lost 5 bases to trimming and J lost 1 base; unmatched junction nucleotides: 9. There are 16 residues in the CDR3. DNA of the CDR3: TGTGCCATCAGTTCTTCCGGGACAGGAACGAACACTGAAGCTTTCTTT. As protein: CAISSSGTGTNTEAFF.

This chain joins TRBV6-5 and TRBJ2-3; 7 nucleotides line up with TRBD1. CDR1 and CDR2 from the germline V gene are MNHEY and SVGAGI. The J segment lost 0 bases and the V segment lost 2 bases, leaving 2 bases of the junction unmatched. This CDR3 is 15 amino acids long. The CDR3 here is CASSYQGVSTDTQYF. For the CDR3, the DNA is TGTGCCAGCAGTTACCAGGGGGTGAGCACAGATACGCAGTATTTT.

This clone appeared a single time. V and J are TRBV4-2 and TRBJ1-3, with 8 bases lining up with TRBD1. The CDR3 has 15 residues. The V gene's germline CDR1 is LGHNA and CDR2 YNFKEQ. The trim removed 2 bases at V and 8 bases at J, leaving 8 bases unmatched. The CDR3 nucleotides read TGTGCCAGCAGCCAACTCGGGACAGGCCTAGACACCATATATTTT. This codes for CASSQLGTGLDTIYF.

V usage is TRBV7-9 and J usage is TRBJ2-1; D tentatively fits TRBD1 or TRBD2 (5 bases each). This CDR3 has 15 residues. Trimming cost V 5 bases and J 2 bases, with 13 bases left between them. Germline V gene sequence: CDR1 SEHNR, CDR2 FQNEAQ (reference sequence). The CDR3 nucleotides read TGTGCCAGCAGCCCCCGGGACCCTGCCTACAATGAGCAGTTCTTC. This translates into CASSPRDPAYNEQFF.

CDR3 bases: TGTGCCAGCAGCTTAGGGGCTAGCGGGATTCATGAGCAGTTCTTC. Translating it yields CASSLGASGIHEQFF. V usage is TRBV11-2 and J usage is TRBJ2-1; 9 bases match TRBD2. Germline trimming cut 1 base from V and 8 bases from J; bases unmatched to any gene: 6. The V gene's germline CDR1 is SGHAT and CDR2 FQNNGV. The CDR3 is made up of 15 amino acids.

This chain uses TRBV27 with TRBJ2-7; 7 bases line up with TRBD2. CDR1 is MNHEY and CDR2 is SMNVEV in the germline V gene (reference sequence). V was clipped by 7 bases and J by 0 bases; unmatched bases: 9. CDR3 length: 15 amino acids. The CDR3 bases are TGTGCCAGCACCTCACTAGCGAACCTCTCCTACGAGCAGTACTTC. Amino acid sequence: CASTSLANLSYEQYF.

In its sample, this clone was seen a few times. The chain combines TRBV30 with TRBJ2-2; 7 positions agree with TRBD1. The J segment lost 3 bases and the V segment lost 8 bases, leaving 9 bases of the junction unmatched. CDR3 size: 14 residues. Germline loops: CDR1 GTSNPN, CDR2 SVGIG (reference sequence). CDR3 amino acids: CAGRGTVHTGELFF. For the CDR3, the DNA is TGTGCCGGAAGGGGGACAGTTCACACCGGGGAGCTGTTTTTT.

The chain is built from TRBV5-5 and TRBJ1-3; D is perhaps TRBD1 (5 bases). The germline CDR1 and CDR2 sequences are SGHKS and YYEKEE (reference sequence). The CDR3 is made up of 15 amino acids. V lost 0 bases and J lost 0, with 7 bases in between. CDR3 protein: CASSLGGYSGNTIYF. As DNA, the CDR3 is TGTGCCAGCAGCTTGGGGGGCTACTCTGGAAACACCATATATTTT. The full variable domain, in which reference TRBV5-5 and TRBJ1-3 provide the parts outside the CDR3, is DAGVTQSPTHLIKTRGQQVTLRCSPISGHKSVSWYQQVLGQGPQFIFQYYEKEERGRGNFPDRFSARQFPNYSSELNVNALLLGDSALYLCASSLGGYSGNTIYFGEGSWLTVV.

The CDR3 here is CASSLGAGGTTDTQYF. CDR3 DNA: TGTGCCAGCAGCTTGGGAGCGGGAGGAACCACAGATACGCAGTATTTT. The rearrangement joins TRBV7-2 to TRBJ2-3, with 9 bases fitting TRBD2. Per germline, CDR1 SGHTA and CDR2 FQGNSA. Losses at the gene ends were 3 bases for V and 2 bases for J; bases not matched to a gene: 6. The CDR3 length is 16 residues.

The chain has TRBV28 and TRBJ1-2, with TRBD1 matching 10 bases. The V gene's germline CDR1 is MDHEN and CDR2 SYDVKM. The CDR3 loop spans 12 amino acids. The trim removed 10 bases at V and 4 bases at J, leaving 3 bases unmatched. The CDR3: CATRTGGYGYTF. The CDR3 DNA is TGTGCCACCCGGACAGGGGGCTATGGCTACACCTTC.

The rearrangement uses TRBV3-1 (or the pseudogene TRBV3-2) and TRBJ2-7; D not certain. Trimming removed 0 bases from V and 7 bases from J, with 10 bases in between. From germline, CDR1 is LGHDT and CDR2 YNNKEL (reference sequence). The length of the CDR3 is 13 residues. CDR3 in DNA: TGTGCCAGCAGCCAAGATCCCCCGAGGGAGCAGTACTTC. It encodes CASSQDPPREQYF.

The chain employs TRBV7-2 and TRBJ1-1; D remains ambiguous. CDR1 and CDR2 (germline): SGHTA, FQGNSA. CDR3 length: 14 residues. Trimming removed 5 bases at V and 4 bases at J, with 14 bases between. DNA of the CDR3: TGTGCCAGCAGCACAACGGGAACTAGCACTGAAGCTTTCTTT. Amino acids: CASSTTGTSTEAFF.

The chain combines TRBV7-3 with TRBJ2-2; TRBD1 is a possible D gene (5 bases). Germline CDR1 reads SGHTA; CDR2 reads FQGTGA. Between the trimmed V and J ends, which lost 2 bases and 7 bases, there was a span of 5 bases. The length of the CDR3 is 12 residues. CDR3 sequence reads: CASSLDSGELFF. CDR3 nucleotides: TGTGCCAGCAGCTTAGACAGCGGGGAGCTGTTTTTT.

CDR3 region: CASSHPQGAETEAFF. CDR3 sequence (DNA): TGTGCCAGTAGCCACCCTCAGGGGGCTGAGACTGAAGCTTTCTTT. V gene TRBV19 combines with J gene TRBJ1-1, with 8 positions matching TRBD1. V shed 6 bases, J shed 5 bases, and the junction held 11 bases outside the gene matches. Germline V gene data show CDR1 as LNHDA and CDR2 as SQIVND (reference sequence). There are 15 residues in the CDR3. Variable domain in full (rest from reference TRBV19 and TRBJ1-1): DGGITQSPKYLFRKEGQNVTLSCEQNLNHDAMYWYRQDPGQGLRLIYYSQIVNDFQKGDIAEGYSVSREKKESFPLTVTSAQKNPTAFYLCASSHPQGAETEAFFGQGTRLTVV.

This clone was recorded a few times. The CDR3 reads CASSPSGTEYGYTF. The CDR3 DNA reads as TGTGCCAGCAGCCCCTCCGGGACCGAATATGGCTACACCTTC. V usage is TRBV7-2 and J usage is TRBJ1-2; D might be TRBD1 (5 bases). In germline, CDR1 is SGHTA, CDR2 FQGNSA. Trimming left V 5 bases short and J 5 bases short, with 15 bases between. The CDR3 sequence is 14 residues long.

V is TRBV15 and J is TRBJ1-5; 9 bases are a match to TRBD1. The germline CDR1 and CDR2 sequences are LNHNV and YYDKDF (reference sequence). Trimming removed 1 base from V and 4 bases from J; junction bases left unmatched: 2. The CDR3 has 15 amino acids. DNA for the CDR3: TGTGCCACCAGCAGAGCACAGGGGGCAAATCAGCCCCAGCATTTT. Amino acid sequence: CATSRAQGANQPQHF.

This clone was detected once. This chain connects TRBV6-6 to TRBJ1-2; no clear D gene. There are 13 residues in the CDR3. V was shortened by 5 bases and J by 5 bases, with 12 bases between the two germline ends. CDR1 and CDR2 (germline): MNHNY, SVGAGI (reference sequence). For the CDR3, the DNA is TGTGCCAGCAGTCCCTCAGGCGGGTATGGCTACACCTTC. It is translated as CASSPSGGYGYTF.

V gene TRBV19 combines with J gene TRBJ1-2, with D tentatively TRBD1 (6 bases). V dropped 1 base and J dropped 7 bases, with 13 bases sitting between them. Germline V CDR1 and CDR2: LNHDA, SQIVND (reference sequence). The CDR3 is 14 residues long. Here the CDR3 reads CASSIGPDRLGYTF. DNA for the CDR3: TGTGCCAGTAGTATAGGCCCCGACAGGCTTGGCTACACCTTC.

This clone came up once. The chain uses TRBV7-9 and TRBJ2-3, with a weak D call TRBD2 (6 bases). Germline CDR1 SEHNR, CDR2 FQNEAQ (reference sequence). The CDR3 contains 15 residues. V lost 1 base to trimming and J lost 0 bases, with 8 bases between them. CDR3 in DNA: TGTGCCAGCAGCTTAGTGGGGGGTAGCACAGATACGCAGTATTTT. As protein: CASSLVGGSTDTQYF.

This chain uses TRBV12-3 or TRBV12-4 with TRBJ1-1; D is unclear. Trimming removed 6 bases at V and 4 bases at J, with 12 bases between. This CDR3 is built from 13 residues. The CDR3 here is CASSLQGGTEAFF. The CDR3 DNA reads as TGTGCCAGCAGCTTACAAGGAGGCACTGAAGCTTTCTTT.

This chain uses TRBV7-9 with TRBJ1-5; D is possibly TRBD1 (5 bases). Trimming removed 2 bases from V and 2 bases from J, with 16 bases in between. CDR1 and CDR2 (germline): SEHNR, FQNEAQ (reference sequence). The length of the CDR3 is 17 residues. For the CDR3, the DNA is TGTGCCAGCAGCTTATGGGCCGGGGCCAAGGGCAATCAGCCCCAGCATTTT. It encodes CASSLWAGAKGNQPQHF.

V gene TRBV3-1 (or the pseudogene TRBV3-2) combines with J gene TRBJ2-3; D is tentatively TRBD1 or TRBD2 (5 bases each). Trimming took 3 bases from V and 3 from J, leaving 10 bases between them. Germline CDR1 is LGHDT and CDR2 is YNNKEL (reference sequence). The CDR3 length is 14 residues. DNA for the CDR3: TGTGCCAGCAGCCAGGGGCCGGGGACAGATACGCAGTATTTT. This encodes CASSQGPGTDTQYF.

CDR3 protein: CASGQGTGSPLHF. The CDR3 region has the DNA TGTGCCAGCGGACAGGGTACTGGTTCACCCCTCCACTTT. The chain links TRBV25-1 to TRBJ1-6; the match to TRBD1 covers 8 bases. Trimming at V came to 8 bases and at J to 9 bases, leaving 6 bases not matched to a gene. CDR3 length: 13 residues. Germline V gene lookup returns CDR1 MGHDK and CDR2 SYGVNS. The whole variable domain, remainder taken from reference TRBV25-1 and TRBJ1-6, is EADIYQTPRYLVIGTGKKITLECSQTMGHDKMYWYQQDPGMELHLIHYSYGVNSTEKGDLSSESTVSRIRTEHFPLTLESARPSHTSQYLCASGQGTGSPLHFGNGTRLTVT.

This clone was picked up one time. The V and J genes are TRBV7-9 and TRBJ2-1; TRBD2 matches at 7 bases. This CDR3 contains 16 residues. With 7 bases clipped from V and 0 bases from J, the junction kept 9 bases outside the gene matches. The germline CDR1 and CDR2 sequences are SEHNR and FQNEAQ (reference sequence). The CDR3 coding sequence is TGTGCCAGCAATCCGTTGGGGGGGAGCTCCTACAATGAGCAGTTCTTC. Amino acids: CASNPLGGSSYNEQFF.

This chain connects TRBV7-2 to TRBJ2-5, with D perhaps TRBD1 or TRBD2 (5 bases each). Germline-derived CDR1 and CDR2 are SGHTA and FQGNSA. Trimming pared 5 bases from V and 5 bases from J, leaving 18 bases between. The CDR3 totals 15 residues. The CDR3: CASSIQTGTMETQYF. The CDR3 DNA sequence: TGTGCCAGCAGCATTCAAACGGGGACGATGGAGACCCAGTACTTC.

The V call is TRBV29-1, the J call TRBJ2-5; a weak D match, TRBD1 (6 bases). From germline, CDR1 is SQVTM and CDR2 ANQGSEA. This CDR3 is built from 13 residues. Trimming took 6 bases from V and 5 from J, leaving 16 bases between them. CDR3 coding DNA: TGCAGCGTCGAGGAAACAGGGATGGAGACCCAGTACTTC. Amino acids: CSVEETGMETQYF.

The V gene is TRBV20-1, the J gene TRBJ1-5; 7 bases line up with TRBD1. V gave up 3 bases and J gave up 1 base; unmatched junction bases: 15. Germline V CDR1 and CDR2: DFQATT, SNEGSKA (reference sequence). The CDR3 contains 18 residues. The CDR3 region has the DNA TGCAGTGCTAGTGATGACAGGGAAGGTATCGTAAGCAATCAGCCCCAGCATTTT. This translates into CSASDDREGIVSNQPQHF.